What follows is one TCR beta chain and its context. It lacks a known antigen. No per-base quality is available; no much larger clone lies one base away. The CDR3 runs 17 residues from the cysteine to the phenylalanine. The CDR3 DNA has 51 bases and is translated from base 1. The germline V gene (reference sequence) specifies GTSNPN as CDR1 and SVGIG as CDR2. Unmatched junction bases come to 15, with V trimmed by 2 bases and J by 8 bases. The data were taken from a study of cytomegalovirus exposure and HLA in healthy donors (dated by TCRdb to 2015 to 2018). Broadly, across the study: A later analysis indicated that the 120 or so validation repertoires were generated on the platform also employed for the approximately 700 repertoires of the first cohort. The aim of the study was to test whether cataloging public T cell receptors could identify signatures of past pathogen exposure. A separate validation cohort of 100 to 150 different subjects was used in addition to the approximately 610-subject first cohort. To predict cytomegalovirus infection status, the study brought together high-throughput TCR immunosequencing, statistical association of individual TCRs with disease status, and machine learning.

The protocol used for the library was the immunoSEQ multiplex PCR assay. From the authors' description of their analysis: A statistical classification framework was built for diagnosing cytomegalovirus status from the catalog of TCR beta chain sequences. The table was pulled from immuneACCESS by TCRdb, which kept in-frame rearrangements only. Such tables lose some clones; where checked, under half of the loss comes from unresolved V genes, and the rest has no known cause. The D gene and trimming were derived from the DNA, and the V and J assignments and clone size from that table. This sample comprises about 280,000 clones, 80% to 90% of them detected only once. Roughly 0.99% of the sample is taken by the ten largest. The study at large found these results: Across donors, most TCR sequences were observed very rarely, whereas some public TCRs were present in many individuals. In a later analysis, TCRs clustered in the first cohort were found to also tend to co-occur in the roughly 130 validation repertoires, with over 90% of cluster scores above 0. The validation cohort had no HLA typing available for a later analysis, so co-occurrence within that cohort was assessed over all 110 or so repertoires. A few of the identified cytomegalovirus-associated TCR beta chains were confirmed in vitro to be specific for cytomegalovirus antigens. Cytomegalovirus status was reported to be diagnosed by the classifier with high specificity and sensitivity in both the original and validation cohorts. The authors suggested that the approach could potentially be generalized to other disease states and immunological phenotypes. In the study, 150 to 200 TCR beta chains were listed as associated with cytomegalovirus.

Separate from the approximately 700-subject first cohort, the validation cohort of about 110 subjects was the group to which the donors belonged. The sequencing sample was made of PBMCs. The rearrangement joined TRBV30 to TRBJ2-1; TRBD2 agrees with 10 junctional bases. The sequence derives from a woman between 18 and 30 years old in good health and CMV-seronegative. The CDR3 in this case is CAWSKSRTSGRIDEQFF. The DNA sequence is TGTGCCTGGAGTAAGTCGCGGACTAGCGGTCGGATCGATGAGCAGTTCTTC.